The T cell receptor (beta chain) under discussion was sequenced for a study of T cell responses to AZD1222 COVID-19 vaccine. Here immunoSEQ multiplex PCR was the method, and the copy in TCRdb shows in-frame clones only, minus some. Of 95,000 to 130,000 clones in the sample, about 90% were seen once. Findings and caveats of the study: Close to half of spike-specific TCRs reportedly recognize unmutated variant regions.

Comment on this clone: No antigen is known for it.

Sequences were derived from peripheral blood, sampled on day 0 of AZD1222 vaccination. The sequence came from an adult in good health.

The CDR3 nucleotides read TGTGCCAGAAGCTCACTCCCCCGTGGAAGGCCCCAGCATTTT. This encodes CARSSLPRGRPQHF. The chain has TRBV7-5 and TRBJ1-5. TRBV7-5 is a pseudogene locus. The CDR3 has 14 amino acids.